This is a list of T cell receptor beta chains from one sample in a study of spatial heterogeneity in lung cancer. One entry per CDR3 protein, called by TCRdb with MiXCR from the 5' RACE reads. The sample has 2,500 to 3,500 distinct CDR3 sequences, approximately 16% seen once. Source: lung tumor tissue, taken at surgery. The source is a male donor with early-stage non-small cell lung cancer. CDR3s include the opening cysteine and the closing phenylalanine or tryptophan. Each record gives: clone size, CDR3 length, V gene, D gene, J gene, CDR3 protein, CDR3 DNA. The D gene is left open where the match is weak. Clone sizes are given selectively: once, few, many, or a class where the clone is expanded.

-	16	TRBV11-2	-	TRBJ2-5	CASSSAVGGAAVTQYF	TGTGCCAGCAGCTCCGCCGTGGGGGGCGCAGCGGTAACCCAGTACTTC
medium-sized	16	TRBV14	TRBD2	TRBJ2-7	CASSQVTGRFSYEQYF	TGTGCCAGCAGCCAAGTGACCGGGAGGTTCTCCTACGAGCAGTACTTC
-	15	TRBV30	-	TRBJ1-2	CAWSMRPGVTYGYTF	TGTGCCTGGAGTATGAGGCCAGGGGTGACCTATGGCTACACCTTC
-	16	TRBV6-6	TRBD2	TRBJ2-7	CASSYAGTSGNYEQYF	TGTGCCAGCAGTTACGCGGGAACTAGCGGGAACTACGAGCAGTACTTC
-	15	TRBV6-1	-	TRBJ1-4	CASSEGPGTELKLFF	TGTGCCAGCAGTGAAGGACCTGGGACGGAGTTAAAACTGTTTTTT
few	17	TRBV4-3	TRBD1	TRBJ1-2	CASSQDTGNRGAYGYTF	TGCGCCAGCAGCCAAGATACGGGGAACAGGGGGGCCTATGGCTACACCTTC
large	20	TRBV11-2	TRBD2	TRBJ2-1	CASSLVGGGRTSGSIGEQFF	TGTGCCAGCAGCTTAGTGGGGGGTGGAAGGACTAGCGGGAGTATCGGTGAGCAGTTCTTC
large	16	TRBV20-1	TRBD2	TRBJ2-5	CSAIGTSEGGQETQYF	TGCAGTGCCATAGGGACTAGCGAGGGGGGCCAAGAGACCCAGTACTTC
medium-sized	17	TRBV7-2	TRBD2	TRBJ2-7	CASSLLALRGSSYEQYF	TGTGCCAGCAGCTTATTAGCTCTGCGCGGGAGCTCCTACGAGCAGTACTTC
-	15	TRBV2	TRBD2	TRBJ2-1	CASSEHASGYNEQFF	TGTGCCAGCAGTGAACACGCTAGCGGGTACAATGAGCAGTTCTTC
large	14	TRBV7-9	-	TRBJ1-4	CASSRGFGSEKLFF	TGTGCCAGCAGCCGGGGGTTTGGCTCTGAAAAACTGTTTTTT
-	17	TRBV4-1	TRBD2	TRBJ2-7	CASSQGWTSGSSYEQYF	TGCGCCAGCAGCCAAGGTTGGACTAGCGGGAGCTCCTACGAGCAGTACTTC
large	15	TRBV4-2	-	TRBJ1-2	CASSLQVGVDYGYTF	TGTGCCAGCAGCCTCCAGGTCGGGGTTGACTATGGCTACACCTTC
few	18	TRBV12-3/TRBV12-4	-	TRBJ1-1	CASSLWDPWDPQDTEAFF	TGTGCCAGCAGTTTATGGGACCCATGGGACCCTCAAGACACTGAAGCTTTCTTT
-	19	TRBV28	TRBD1	TRBJ2-3	CASSTTGVGLRPHTDTQYF	TGTGCCAGCAGTACAACAGGGGTCGGACTTAGACCCCACACAGATACGCAGTATTTT
-	14	TRBV10-3	-	TRBJ2-7	CAISIGASSYEQYF	TGTGCCATCAGTATCGGGGCTAGCTCCTACGAGCAGTACTTC